The T cell receptor beta chain under discussion was sequenced for a study of blood T cell repertoires in COVID-19. Study-wide context: COVID-19 samples from acute and convalescent phases originated in the United States, Italy and Spain.

Germline CDR1 is SNHLY and CDR2 is FYNNEI. Trimming left V 5 bases short and J 7 bases short, with 14 bases between. This CDR3 spans 14 amino acids. This clone appeared a few times. How the authors handled the data: Cell counts per sample came from amplifying reference gene primers. The repertoire was sequenced with immunoSEQ multiplex PCR; TCRdb's copy has only in-frame clones and lacks some. The DNA was the basis for D and trimming; V, J and clone size are from that table. The sample carries 250,000 to 350,000 clones, approximately 90% recorded once. The receptor comes from a woman in her sixties or seventies with acute or convalescent COVID-19. This chain uses TRBV2 with TRBJ2-2; perhaps TRBD2 as D (5 bases). The sequencing sample was made of peripheral blood. The CDR3 nucleotides read TGTGCCAGCAGTCTTACCGGGATCGGCGGGGAGCTGTTTTTT. Encoded protein: CASSLTGIGGELFF.